These 22 T cell receptor beta chains originate from one sample sequenced in a study of blood T cell repertoires in COVID-19. Produced via immunoSEQ multiplex PCR; TCRdb's table is partial and in-frame only. This table holds 200,000 to 250,000 clones, more than 85% found once. Sequenced material: peripheral blood. The receptors stem from a man aged 55 to 70 with COVID-19, enrolled during active disease.

This clone was counted once. The chain employs TRBV28 and TRBJ2-7, with 15 bases lining up with TRBD2. Germline V gives CDR1 MDHEN, CDR2 SYDVKM. With V trimmed by 7 bases and J by 0 bases, 10 bases remained unmatched. CDR3 length: 18 residues. As DNA, the CDR3 is TGTGCCAGCACCGCTGGACTAGCGGGAGGGAGGAGCTCCTACGAGCAGTACTTC. Residues: CASTAGLAGGRSSYEQYF.

This rearrangement joins TRBV5-4 to TRBJ1-6; tentative D call: TRBD1 (5 bases). This CDR3 has 14 amino acids. CDR1 and CDR2 from the germline V gene are SGHNT and YYREEE (reference sequence). V shed 0 bases and J shed 8 bases, with 9 bases lying between them. CDR3 in DNA: TGTGCCAGCAGCTTGGTCAGGGAGGATTCACCCCTCCACTTT. Translation gives CASSLVREDSPLHF.

The J gene is TRBJ2-1, the V gene TRBV5-1, with a weak D call TRBD1 (6 bases). V gave up 5 bases and J gave up 2 bases, with 8 bases separating them. Germline loops: CDR1 SGHRS, CDR2 YFSETQ. The CDR3 sequence is 13 residues long. The CDR3 nucleotides are TGCGCCAGCAGAACAGGGCCCTACAATGAGCAGTTCTTC. Translating gives CASRTGPYNEQFF.

This chain links TRBV28 with TRBJ2-1; D might be TRBD2 (5 bases). This CDR3 contains 15 residues. Per germline, CDR1 MDHEN and CDR2 SYDVKM. V shed 3 bases and J shed 0 bases, with 9 bases lying between them. The CDR3 spells CASSFSSDSYNEQFF. The CDR3 bases are TGTGCCAGCAGTTTCAGTAGCGACTCCTACAATGAGCAGTTCTTC. The variable domain in full, with the rest retrieved from reference TRBV28 and TRBJ2-1, is DVKVTQSSRYLVKRTGEKVFLECVQDMDHENMFWYRQDPGLGLRLIYFSYDVKMKEKGDIPEGYSVSREKKERFSLILESASTNQTSMYLCASSFSSDSYNEQFFGPGTRLTVL.

This clone was recorded once. The CDR3 DNA reads as TGTGCCAGCAGCTCGGGACAGGGCTACAATGAGCAGTTCTTC. Protein product: CASSSGQGYNEQFF. The J gene is TRBJ2-1, the V gene TRBV7-3; 9 nucleotides match TRBD1. CDR1 and CDR2 (germline): SGHTA, FQGTGA. The J segment lost 3 bases and the V segment lost 4 bases, leaving 1 base of the junction unmatched. The CDR3 sequence is 14 residues long.

This chain joins TRBV14 and TRBJ1-3, with D hard to call. The CDR3 covers 20 residues. V was pared by 0 bases and J by 0 bases, with 21 bases between. Per the germline V gene, CDR1 is SGHDN and CDR2 is FVKESK. In nucleotides, the CDR3 is TGTGCCAGCAGCCAAGAAGTAGGGTACGGGAAATGGGACTCTGGAAACACCATATATTTT. Amino acid sequence: CASSQEVGYGKWDSGNTIYF.

The J gene is TRBJ2-1, the V gene TRBV18; TRBD1 matches 7 bases. The junction had 12 bases not matched to a gene; V was cut back by 0 bases and J by 4 bases. This CDR3 comprises 18 residues. The germline CDR1 and CDR2 sequences are KGHSH and LQKENI. The CDR3 region is CASSPPSGQTIKYNEQFF. CDR3 in DNA: TGTGCCAGCTCACCACCTTCGGGACAGACCATTAAATACAATGAGCAGTTCTTC.

The chain recombines TRBV5-1 with TRBJ1-2; weak D call: TRBD1 (5 bases). The V and J ends lost 4 bases and 0 bases respectively, with 19 bases between them. The CDR3 sequence is 17 residues long. The germline V gene has CDR1 SGHRS and CDR2 YFSETQ. CDR3 sequence: CASSALTGSEANYGYTF. CDR3 in DNA: TGCGCCAGCAGCGCGTTAACAGGTTCTGAAGCTAACTATGGCTACACCTTC.

With regard to this clone: Other DNA sequences of this sample code for an identical CDR3. CDR3 sequence (DNA): TGTGCCAGCAGCCAAGGGGGGGGCGGCGAAAAACTGTTTTTT. Encoded protein: CASSQGGGGEKLFF. The V call is TRBV3-1 (or the pseudogene TRBV3-2), the J call TRBJ1-4, with TRBD1 as a possible D gene (6 bases). Trimming stripped 1 base from V and 8 bases from J, with 11 bases between. Germline V gene lookup returns CDR1 LGHDT and CDR2 YNNKEL (reference sequence). The CDR3 loop spans 14 amino acids.

This clone has a handful of counts. This chain links TRBV12-3 or TRBV12-4 with TRBJ2-7, with 7 bases identical to TRBD1. With V trimmed by 5 bases and J by 6 bases, 7 bases remained unmatched. This CDR3 contains 13 residues. The CDR3 loop is CASSPSTGREQYF. In DNA form, the CDR3 reads TGTGCCAGCAGTCCCTCGACAGGGCGCGAGCAGTACTTC.

This chain links TRBV5-1 with TRBJ2-2; D might be TRBD1 (6 bases). The CDR3 loop spans 16 amino acids. V lost 4 bases and J lost 0, with 13 bases in between. The germline V gene has CDR1 SGHRS and CDR2 YFSETQ. Written as DNA, the CDR3 is TGCGCCAGCAGCACCAGGACAGTCGCGAACACCGGGGAGCTGTTTTTT. This codes for CASSTRTVANTGELFF.

This clone is a singleton in its sample. The rearrangement links TRBV7-2 to TRBJ2-7; 10 bases line up with TRBD1. The CDR3 has 16 amino acids. The germline V gene has CDR1 SGHTA and CDR2 FQGNSA. Trimming cost V 1 base and J 2 bases; bases outside gene matches: 5. The DNA for the CDR3 is TGTGCCAGCAGCTTAGTGGTAGGGACAGGGGCCTACGAGCAGTACTTC. This sequence encodes CASSLVVGTGAYEQYF.

The V and J genes are TRBV18 and TRBJ2-7, with unresolved D. CDR1 KGHSH and CDR2 LQKENI come from the germline V gene. The CDR3 is 13 residues long. Trimming took 3 bases from V and 3 from J, leaving 9 bases between them. CDR3 coding DNA: TGTGCCAGCTCACCCCTAGAAGGCTACGAGCAGTACTTC. Translating it yields CASSPLEGYEQYF.

The V gene is TRBV5-3, the J gene TRBJ1-2, with 9 bases lining up with TRBD1. TRBV5-3 is an open reading frame, and its role is uncertain. Trimming took 4 bases from V and 2 from J; bases not matched to a gene: 18. The CDR3 extends over 19 amino acids. As DNA, the CDR3 is TGTGCCAGAAGCCCCCGGTTGCCGGGACAGGGAGTAGACAACTATGGCTACACCTTC. Translating gives CARSPRLPGQGVDNYGYTF.

This chain uses TRBV3-1 (or the pseudogene TRBV3-2) with TRBJ2-1, with 10 bases identical to TRBD1. V dropped 5 bases and J dropped 6; count of bases not matched to a gene: 4. CDR1 and CDR2 from the germline V gene are LGHDT and YNNKEL (reference sequence). CDR3 length: 14 amino acids. CDR3 DNA sequence: TGTGCCAGCAGCGGGACAGGGGTTTTCAATGAGCAGTTCTTC. Translated, it gives CASSGTGVFNEQFF.

This chain links TRBV6-6 with TRBJ2-7; the match to TRBD1 covers 8 bases. CDR3 length: 14 residues. The germline V gene has CDR1 MNHNY and CDR2 SVGAGI (reference sequence). After removal of 6 bases from V and 1 base from J, the junction contained 5 bases not matched to a gene. Here the CDR3 DNA reads TGTGCCAGCAGCCTACAGGGGGGATCCTACGAGCAGTACTTC. It is translated as CASSLQGGSYEQYF.

The chain uses TRBV28 and TRBJ1-5, with 7 bases lining up with TRBD1. V gave up 5 bases and J gave up 5 bases; unmatched junction bases: 9. The germline CDR1 and CDR2 sequences are MDHEN and SYDVKM. This CDR3 contains 15 residues. This CDR3 reads CASSTGAGQHQPQHF. CDR3 sequence (DNA): TGTGCCAGCAGTACAGGGGCAGGGCAGCATCAGCCCCAGCATTTT.

The chain is built from TRBV9 and TRBJ2-5; 10 positions agree with TRBD2. Looked up from germline, CDR1 is SGDLS and CDR2 is YYNGEE. Germline trimming cut 3 bases from V and 9 bases from J; bases unmatched to any gene: 11. CDR3 length equals 15 residues. CDR3 nucleotide sequence: TGTGCCAGCAGCGCAGGACTAGCGGCCCCGACGGCCCAGTACTTC. Its translation: CASSAGLAAPTAQYF.

The V and J genes are TRBV19 and TRBJ2-2; 7 nucleotides align to TRBD1. CDR3 length: 15 amino acids. Trimming removed 9 bases from V and 1 base from J; junction bases left unmatched: 8. The germline CDR1 and CDR2 sequences are LNHDA and SQIVND (reference sequence). The CDR3 reads CASRIGTVNTGELFF. The DNA for the CDR3 is TGTGCCAGCCGAATCGGGACAGTGAACACCGGGGAGCTGTTTTTT. Full variable domain (rest looked up from reference TRBV19 and TRBJ2-2): DGGITQSPKYLFRKEGQNVTLSCEQNLNHDAMYWYRQDPGQGLRLIYYSQIVNDFQKGDIAEGYSVSREKKESFPLTVTSAQKNPTAFYLCASRIGTVNTGELFFGEGSRLTVL.

The genes are TRBV18 and TRBJ1-4, with TRBD1 matching 7 bases. The CDR3 sequence is 15 residues long. The ends lost 2 bases at V and 6 bases at J; junction bases unmatched: 6. The germline V gene encodes CDR1 KGHSH and CDR2 LQKENI. For the CDR3, the DNA is TGTGCCAGCTCACCAGCGACAGGGATGCATGAAAAACTGTTTTTT. Translation: CASSPATGMHEKLFF.

This chain uses TRBV6-6 with TRBJ1-4, with 8 bases fitting TRBD1. CDR3 length: 21 amino acids. Germline values: CDR1 MNHNY, CDR2 SVGAGI (reference sequence). With 6 bases clipped from V and 0 bases from J, the junction kept 21 bases outside the gene matches. CDR3 region: CASSRPSTSRDRKPTNEKLFF. CDR3 nucleotide sequence: TGTGCCAGCAGCCGCCCGTCAACATCCCGGGACAGGAAGCCAACTAATGAAAAACTGTTTTTT.

V is TRBV6-5 and J is TRBJ1-1; D remains unclear. There are 14 residues in the CDR3. Trimming stripped 2 bases from V and 5 bases from J, with 12 bases between. CDR1 and CDR2 (germline): MNHEY, SVGAGI. The CDR3 coding sequence is TGTGCCAGCAGTTACGCGAGGGAGGGAACTGAAGCTTTCTTT. Protein sequence: CASSYAREGTEAFF.